This entry lists 30 T cell receptor beta chains sequenced from one sample in a study of cytomegalovirus exposure and HLA in healthy donors. Amplification used 60 Vbeta primers and 13 Jbeta primers. Profiling relied on immunoSEQ multiplex PCR, and the TCRdb table lists in-frame clones only, not all of them. The data contain 100,000 to 150,000 clones, approximately 78% of them singletons. The sequenced material came from PBMCs. Receptor source: a female donor in good health and CMV-seronegative.

The V call is TRBV19, the J call TRBJ2-7; TRBD1 agrees at 7 bases. In germline, CDR1 is LNHDA, CDR2 SQIVND (reference sequence). The CDR3 consists of 17 residues. Trimming cost V 5 bases and J 2 bases; bases outside gene matches: 15. CDR3: CASSPNEIWTGPYEQYF. As DNA, the CDR3 is TGTGCCAGTAGTCCGAACGAAATCTGGACAGGTCCCTACGAGCAGTACTTC.

This chain connects TRBV5-1 to TRBJ2-7; D is perhaps TRBD2 (5 bases). The CDR3 covers 18 residues. The ends were cut back, 0 bases at V and 6 bases at J, with 25 bases in the middle. CDR1 SGHRS and CDR2 YFSETQ come from the germline V gene. CDR3 in amino acids: CASSLEWVPGVEDSEQYF. CDR3 sequence (DNA): TGCGCCAGCAGCTTGGAATGGGTCCCCGGGGTGGAGGACTCCGAGCAGTACTTC.

This clone was recorded a few times. The gene calls are TRBV7-8 and TRBJ1-1, with D tentatively TRBD1 (6 bases). The V gene lost 0 bases and the J gene lost 11 bases, with 22 bases spanning the gap. Germline CDR1 SGHVS, CDR2 FQNEAQ. This CDR3 region has 16 residues. The CDR3: CASSLARPGAGIRAFF. CDR3 sequence (DNA): TGTGCCAGCAGCTTAGCGCGCCCAGGGGCTGGGATACGCGCTTTCTTT.

This clone was seen more than once but under ten times. The V call is TRBV6-7, the J call TRBJ2-4; D possibly corresponds to TRBD2 (6 bases). TRBV6-7 is an open reading frame, and its role is uncertain. The CDR3 runs to 15 residues. V lost 5 bases and J lost 12, with 23 bases in between. The CDR3 coding sequence is TGTGCCAGCAGTACTCCGGACACGGAGGGGACCGGTCAGTACTTC. Its translation: CASSTPDTEGTGQYF.

This chain's CDR3 is CASSTQGADTQYF. The DNA for the CDR3 is TGTGCCAGTAGTACACAGGGGGCAGATACGCAGTATTTT. The genes are TRBV19 and TRBJ2-3; TRBD1 agrees at 8 bases. The CDR3 consists of 13 residues. Germline assignment: CDR1 LNHDA and CDR2 SQIVND (reference sequence). The junction had 1 base not matched to a gene; V was cut back by 4 bases and J by 4 bases.

The gene calls are TRBV6-5 and TRBJ1-5; D gene uncertain. Trimming took off 3 bases at V and 5 bases at J, with 14 bases between the two ends. Germline CDR1 MNHEY, CDR2 SVGAGI. There are 15 residues in the CDR3. This CDR3 is CASSYGGIEDQPQHF. The CDR3 DNA is TGTGCCAGCAGTTATGGTGGCATCGAGGATCAGCCCCAGCATTTT.

This clone is a singleton in its sample. The chain recombines TRBV4-1 with TRBJ2-5; D tentatively reads TRBD1 or TRBD2 (5 bases each). With the DNA end fitting TRBJ2-7 better, the J assignment may be wrong. The CDR3 sequence is 15 residues long. CDR1 is MGHRA, CDR2 YSYEKL, per germline. For the CDR3, the DNA is TGCGCCAGCAGCCAAGAGCGGAGAGGGGACTACGAGCAGTACTTC. Translation: CASSQERRGDYEQYF.

The rearrangement uses TRBV30 and TRBJ2-2; D perhaps matches TRBD2 (5 bases). Germline V CDR1 and CDR2: GTSNPN, SVGIG (reference sequence). The CDR3 loop spans 14 amino acids. V was clipped by 2 bases and J by 3 bases, with 10 bases between them. CDR3 sequence: CAWSRRADTGELFF. In nucleotides, the CDR3 is TGTGCCTGGAGTAGGCGGGCCGACACCGGGGAGCTGTTTTTT.

A note on this clone: This sample also contains other DNA sequences that code for the same CDR3. The chain combines TRBV28 with TRBJ1-4, with D tentatively TRBD1 (5 bases). The CDR3 consists of 13 residues. Trimming shortened V by 2 bases and J by 10 bases, and 11 bases separated the two germline ends. The germline CDR1 and CDR2 sequences are MDHEN and SYDVKM. The CDR3 nucleotides read TGTGCCAGCAGTTTACGGCCGCAGGGAAAACTGTTTTTT. Its translation is CASSLRPQGKLFF.

The chain joins TRBV4-1 to TRBJ2-3; possibly TRBD2 for D (6 bases). The CDR3 is 15 amino acids. The germline V gene encodes CDR1 MGHRA and CDR2 YSYEKL. The V and J ends lost 3 bases and 4 bases respectively, with 14 bases between them. The CDR3 spells CASSHTSKEADTQYF. In nucleotides, the CDR3 is TGCGCCAGCAGCCATACTAGCAAGGAAGCAGATACGCAGTATTTT.

CDR3 in amino acids: CSVEEYRFAGEGQNEQFF. For the CDR3, the DNA is TGCAGCGTTGAAGAATATCGCTTTGCGGGAGAGGGCCAAAATGAGCAGTTCTTC. The rearrangement uses TRBV29-1 and TRBJ2-1, with 7 bases matching TRBD2. Germline V gene lookup returns CDR1 SQVTM and CDR2 ANQGSEA. CDR3 size: 18 residues. J gave up 7 bases and V 0 bases, and 18 bases lay outside the gene matches.

The chain links TRBV4-2 to TRBJ1-2; D not resolved. Per germline, CDR1 LGHNA and CDR2 YNFKEQ. The V end lost 4 bases, the J end lost 3 bases, and 15 bases lay between the germline ends. This CDR3 spans 15 amino acids. CDR3 loop: CASSPGNTEDYGYTF. For the CDR3, the DNA is TGTGCCAGCAGCCCCGGGAATACCGAGGACTATGGCTACACCTTC.

This clone has more than one count but fewer than ten. The genes are TRBV19 and TRBJ1-1; a possible D gene is TRBD1 (6 bases). CDR3 length: 16 residues. Trimming left V 0 bases short and J 0 bases short, with 11 bases between. CDR1 and CDR2 from the germline V gene are LNHDA and SQIVND (reference sequence). The CDR3 region is CASSIDLGAVNTEAFF. CDR3 bases: TGTGCCAGTAGTATAGATCTGGGGGCTGTGAACACTGAAGCTTTCTTT.

V gene TRBV29-1 combines with J gene TRBJ1-2; D remains unclear. This CDR3 spans 12 amino acids. V was shortened by 6 bases and J by 9 bases, with 17 bases between the two germline ends. Germline V CDR1 and CDR2: SQVTM, ANQGSEA. The CDR3 region has the DNA TGCAGCGTCACAGAGACGGCTTATCGCTACACCTTC. Amino acids: CSVTETAYRYTF.

The chain has TRBV20-1 and TRBJ2-5; D uncertain. Trimming removed 0 bases at V and 12 bases at J, with 11 bases between. The CDR3 covers 11 residues. Looked up from germline, CDR1 is DFQATT and CDR2 is SNEGSKA (reference sequence). In DNA, the CDR3 is TGCAGTGCTAGAGATCATCTCGAGGAGTACTTC. It specifies CSARDHLEEYF.

V usage is TRBV7-2 and J usage is TRBJ2-7; a weak D match, TRBD1 (5 bases). The CDR3 has 15 residues. V was clipped by 0 bases and J by 4 bases, with 13 bases between them. The germline CDR1 and CDR2 sequences are SGHTA and FQGNSA. The CDR3 nucleotides are TGTGCCAGCAGCTTAGCTTCCTCAGGGCTGTACGAGCAGTACTTC. Translation: CASSLASSGLYEQYF.

This chain joins TRBV4-1 and TRBJ2-5; possibly TRBD1 for D (6 bases). The CDR3 has 14 amino acids. Germline V gene sequence: CDR1 MGHRA, CDR2 YSYEKL. The V and J ends lost 1 base and 3 bases respectively, with 9 bases between them. CDR3 residues: CASSQAGDKETQYF. For the CDR3, the DNA is TGCGCCAGCAGCCAAGCAGGGGATAAAGAGACCCAGTACTTC.

The chain couples TRBV29-1 to TRBJ1-4, with D possibly TRBD1 on 5 matching bases. This CDR3 comprises 15 residues. V gave up 4 bases and J gave up 0 bases, with 12 bases separating them. The germline V gene encodes CDR1 SQVTM and CDR2 ANQGSEA. The chain's CDR3 is CSVAQGGATNEKLFF. CDR3 coding DNA: TGCAGCGTTGCGCAGGGAGGAGCAACTAATGAAAAACTGTTTTTT.

This clone has a handful of counts. The J gene is TRBJ2-5, the V gene TRBV15; 12 positions match TRBD1. The closer fit of TRBJ2-7 to the DNA end suggests the J call may be wrong. CDR1 LNHNV and CDR2 YYDKDF come from the germline V gene (reference sequence). This CDR3 has 14 residues. The CDR3 DNA reads TGTGCCACCAGCTGGGGACAGGGGGCGTACGAGCAGTACTTC. Translating gives CATSWGQGAYEQYF.

V gene TRBV9 combines with J gene TRBJ1-6; D call uncertain. Germline V lookup: CDR1 SGDLS, CDR2 YYNGEE. This CDR3 has 14 residues. V was shortened by 0 bases and J by 11 bases, with 12 bases between the two germline ends. The CDR3 here is CASSVDSTSAPLHF. In DNA, the CDR3 is TGTGCCAGCAGCGTAGATAGCACATCAGCACCCCTCCACTTT.

This chain links TRBV11-2 with TRBJ2-3; D unresolved. The CDR3 is 17 amino acids. The V gene's germline CDR1 is SGHAT and CDR2 FQNNGV. Trimming stripped 1 base from V and 2 bases from J, with 16 bases between. CDR3 loop: CASSLVLETVFTDTQYF. CDR3 bases: TGTGCCAGCAGCTTAGTCCTGGAGACCGTCTTCACAGATACGCAGTATTTT. Full variable domain (remainder filled in from reference TRBV11-2 and TRBJ2-3): EAGVAQSPRYKIIEKRQSVAFWCNPISGHATLYWYQQILGQGPKLLIQFQNNGVVDDSQLPKDRFSAERLKGVDSTLKIQPAKLEDSAVYLCASSLVLETVFTDTQYFGPGTRLTVL.

The rearrangement joins TRBV10-3 to TRBJ1-2, with 8 bases aligning to TRBD1. The V and J ends lost 10 bases and 2 bases, in that order; junction bases with no gene match: 6. Germline lookup yields CDR1 ENHRY and CDR2 SYGVKD. CDR3 length equals 13 residues. The CDR3 spells CATTGGANYGYTF. The CDR3 region has the DNA TGTGCCACCACAGGGGGAGCGAACTATGGCTACACCTTC.

This chain uses TRBV5-6 with TRBJ2-7, with 8 bases that match TRBD1. J was trimmed by 3 bases and V by 4 bases; bases with no gene match: 6. The CDR3 is made up of 14 amino acids. Per the germline V gene, CDR1 is SGHDT and CDR2 is YYEEEE. The CDR3 region is CASSPTGQGYEQYF. The CDR3 DNA sequence: TGTGCCAGCAGCCCCACCGGACAGGGCTACGAGCAGTACTTC.

The chain recombines TRBV28 with TRBJ1-1; perhaps TRBD1 as D (5 bases). The CDR3 has 15 amino acids. Germline values: CDR1 MDHEN, CDR2 SYDVKM. Trimming removed 3 bases at V and 0 bases at J, with 11 bases between. The CDR3, as DNA: TGTGCCAGCAGTTTCGACAGCCTAATGAACACTGAAGCTTTCTTT. Its translation is CASSFDSLMNTEAFF.

V and J are TRBV7-3 and TRBJ1-1; a weak D match, TRBD1 (5 bases). Germline V lookup: CDR1 SGHTA, CDR2 FQGTGA. The CDR3 spans 13 residues. Trimming left V 5 bases short and J 3 bases short, with 10 bases between. The chain's CDR3 is CASSEAGDTEAFF. The DNA for the CDR3 is TGTGCCAGCAGCGAAGCGGGGGACACTGAAGCTTTCTTT.

This clone has only one observation. This chain connects TRBV9 to TRBJ2-7, with 14 bases aligning to TRBD2. CDR1 SGDLS and CDR2 YYNGEE come from the germline V gene. After removal of 3 bases from V and 5 bases from J, the junction contained 4 bases not matched to a gene. The CDR3 sequence is 15 residues long. The chain's CDR3 is CASSGGTSGSHEQYF. CDR3 nucleotide sequence: TGTGCCAGCAGCGGGGGGACTAGCGGGAGCCACGAGCAGTACTTC.

This chain uses TRBV15 with TRBJ2-7, with 10 bases that match TRBD2. Per germline, CDR1 LNHNV and CDR2 YYDKDF (reference sequence). Trimming removed 0 bases from V and 4 bases from J; junction bases left unmatched: 6. This CDR3 is built from 16 residues. This chain's CDR3 is CATSRDQPSGSYEQYF. The CDR3 DNA follows: TGTGCCACCAGCAGAGATCAGCCTAGCGGGAGTTACGAGCAGTACTTC.

Turning to this clone: Other DNA sequences from this sample encode an identical CDR3 as well. The genes are TRBV5-1 and TRBJ1-1; 7 bases align to TRBD1. The junction had 5 bases not matched to a gene; V was cut back by 0 bases and J by 3 bases. CDR3 size: 15 residues. CDR1 SGHRS and CDR2 YFSETQ come from the germline V gene. In DNA, the CDR3 is TGCGCCAGCAGCTTGGTAGGGGGCGCGCACACTGAAGCTTTCTTT. The encoded protein is CASSLVGGAHTEAFF.

This chain joins TRBV10-3 and TRBJ2-5; a weak D match, TRBD1 (6 bases). Between the trimmed V and J ends, which lost 4 bases and 5 bases, there was a span of 20 bases. The CDR3 loop spans 16 amino acids. The germline V gene has CDR1 ENHRY and CDR2 SYGVKD. Here the CDR3 DNA reads TGTGCCATCAGTGCCACCCTGGACAGAACGCAGGAGACCCAGTACTTC. Translating it yields CAISATLDRTQETQYF.

This clone was observed a few times. The chain carries TRBV9 and TRBJ2-7; no reliable D call. Germline CDR1 reads SGDLS; CDR2 reads YYNGEE. This CDR3 contains 15 residues. The V end lost 4 bases, the J end lost 0 bases, and 14 bases lay between the germline ends. The CDR3, as DNA: TGTGCCAGCAGCACCGTTGCTGGTAGCTCCTACGAGCAGTACTTC. Encoded protein: CASSTVAGSSYEQYF.